This T cell receptor beta chain came from a study of early T cells in non-severe SARS-CoV-2 infection. Overall study: Investigators sequenced bulk RNA drawn from unsorted whole blood, and chains remained unpaired.

The germline gives CDR1 LNHNV, CDR2 YYDKDF (reference sequence). CDR3 length equals 16 residues. V lost 0 bases and J lost 4, with 13 bases in between. This clonotype turned up a few times. Unique molecular identifiers (one per individual cDNA molecule) were attached. TCRdb used MiXCR to reprocess the 5' RACE reads, holding one entry per CDR3 protein. The sample shows around 58,000 distinct CDR3 sequences, roughly 12% of them seen only once. This sequence originates from an adult who was a healthcare worker with PCR-confirmed SARS-CoV-2 infection or an uninfected control (not recorded which). The sample was whole blood. The J gene is TRBJ2-1, the V gene TRBV15; tentatively, D is TRBD2 (7 bases). In nucleotides, the CDR3 is TGTGCCACCAGCAGAGATCGGGGAGGGGGATACAATGAGCAGTTCTTC. The encoded protein is CATSRDRGGGYNEQFF.